These 11 T cell receptor beta chains were all obtained from the same sample, sequenced in a study of blood T cell repertoires in COVID-19. Using immunoSEQ multiplex PCR, the repertoire was profiled, and TCRdb retains in-frame clones only, with some absent. The sample consists of around 130,000 clones, under 85% of them appearing once. Input material: peripheral blood. Receptor source: a woman aged 60-75 years with acute or convalescent COVID-19.

Details on this clone: Other DNA sequences of this sample code for an identical CDR3. The J gene is TRBJ1-1, the V gene TRBV27; D not resolved. The CDR3 is 14 amino acids. V was trimmed by 0 bases and J by 1 base, leaving 6 bases between them. Germline CDR1 MNHEY, CDR2 SMNVEV (reference sequence). CDR3 DNA: TGTGCCAGCAGTTTATCGCGAGGGAACACTGAAGCTTTCTTT. This gives the protein CASSLSRGNTEAFF.

J is TRBJ1-1 and V is TRBV30; 7 nucleotides agree with TRBD1. Per the germline V gene, CDR1 is GTSNPN and CDR2 is SVGIG (reference sequence). Germline trimming cut 3 bases from V and 4 bases from J; bases unmatched to any gene: 5. The CDR3 is made up of 13 amino acids. The CDR3 region has the DNA TGTGCCTGGAGCCGAGGGGGCTCCACTGAAGCTTTCTTT. Translation: CAWSRGGSTEAFF.

This clone is a singleton in its sample. This rearrangement joins TRBV2 to TRBJ2-7, with no clear D. The CDR3 loop spans 13 amino acids. Trimming took off 7 bases at V and 0 bases at J, with 10 bases between the two ends. CDR1 SNHLY and CDR2 FYNNEI come from the germline V gene. The CDR3 region has the DNA TGTGCCAGCAATCCGGGTCTCTCCTACGAGCAGTACTTC. Translation gives CASNPGLSYEQYF. The whole variable domain, remainder taken from reference TRBV2 and TRBJ2-7, is EPEVTQTPSHQVTQMGQEVILRCVPISNHLYFYWYRQILGQKVEFLVSFYNNEISEKSEIFDDQFSVERPDGSNFTLKIRSTKLEDSAMYFCASNPGLSYEQYFGPGTRLTVT.

This clone was seen just once. V is TRBV5-6 and J is TRBJ2-7; tentatively, D is TRBD2 (6 bases). CDR1 is SGHDT, CDR2 YYEEEE, per germline. V dropped 0 bases and J dropped 3 bases, with 13 bases sitting between them. This CDR3 contains 15 residues. CDR3 bases: TGTGCCAGCAGCTTGGAGGAAGCGGGCGTCTACGAGCAGTACGTC. Protein: CASSLEEAGVYEQYV.

V gene TRBV27 combines with J gene TRBJ2-5; 7 positions agree with TRBD1. CDR1 is MNHEY, CDR2 SMNVEV, per germline (reference sequence). The CDR3 has 13 amino acids. The V gene end was trimmed by 6 bases and the J gene end by 6 bases; junction bases not matched to a gene: 7. The CDR3 coding sequence is TGTGCCAGCAGCCGTGACAGGGTAAAGACCCAGTACTTC. This codes for CASSRDRVKTQYF.

The chain links TRBV30 to TRBJ1-2; D is perhaps TRBD1 (5 bases). Germline V lookup: CDR1 GTSNPN, CDR2 SVGIG (reference sequence). Trimming removed 6 bases from V and 4 bases from J, with 12 bases in between. The CDR3 is made up of 12 amino acids. CDR3 protein: CACQETAYGYTF. CDR3 DNA sequence: TGTGCCTGCCAAGAGACAGCCTATGGCTACACCTTC. Combining the CDR3 with reference TRBV30 and TRBJ1-2 gives the whole variable domain SQTIHQWPATLVQPVGSPLSLECTVEGTSNPNLYWYRQAAGRGLQLLFYSVGIGQISSEVPQNLSASRPQDRQFILSSKKLLLSDSGFYLCACQETAYGYTFGSGTRLTVV.

The rearrangement links TRBV28 to TRBJ1-5; no firm D call. The V gene's germline CDR1 is MDHEN and CDR2 SYDVKM. Trimming cost V 3 bases and J 6 bases, with 9 bases left between them. This CDR3 region has 13 residues. The CDR3 region is CASSFGLVQPQHF. CDR3 nucleotides: TGTGCCAGCAGTTTCGGGTTGGTTCAGCCCCAGCATTTT.

This clone was counted a single time. V and J are TRBV24-1 and TRBJ1-2, with 8 bases identical to TRBD1. The CDR3 loop spans 12 amino acids. Germline V lookup: CDR1 KGHDR, CDR2 SFDVKD. The ends lost 11 bases at V and 5 bases at J; junction bases unmatched: 6. For the CDR3, the DNA is TGTGCCATCGAGGACAGGGCTTATGGCTACACCTTC. Protein product: CAIEDRAYGYTF.

CDR3 DNA sequence: TGTGCCAGCTCACGCCGGGACTTATACTATGGCTACACCTTC. Amino acids: CASSRRDLYYGYTF. The chain is built from TRBV18 and TRBJ1-2, with D possibly being TRBD1 (5 bases). The CDR3 is made up of 14 amino acids. The V end was cut by 4 bases, the J end by 3 bases, with 12 bases between. Germline V CDR1 and CDR2: KGHSH, LQKENI.

The chain couples TRBV5-1 to TRBJ2-2; TRBD1 matches 9 bases. The germline V gene has CDR1 SGHRS and CDR2 YFSETQ. With 4 bases clipped from V and 10 bases from J, the junction kept 11 bases outside the gene matches. CDR3 length: 15 residues. CDR3 in DNA: TGCGCCAGCAGCCCCGGGACAGGGCTACCGGCGGAGCTGTTTTTT. Translation gives CASSPGTGLPAELFF. Full variable domain (rest looked up from reference TRBV5-1 and TRBJ2-2): KAGVTQTPRYLIKTRGQQVTLSCSPISGHRSVSWYQQTPGQGLQFLFEYFSETQRNKGNFPGRFSGRQFSNSRSEMNVSTLELGDSALYLCASSPGTGLPAELFFGEGSRLTVL.

The rearrangement joins TRBV19 to TRBJ1-3; the match to TRBD1 covers 10 bases. CDR1 and CDR2 (germline): LNHDA, SQIVND (reference sequence). The CDR3 contains 14 residues. V lost 10 bases, J lost 2 bases, and 5 bases stayed unmatched. CDR3 DNA: TGTGCCACAAGACAGGGGGCAACTGGAAACACCATATATTTT. Translation gives CATRQGATGNTIYF.